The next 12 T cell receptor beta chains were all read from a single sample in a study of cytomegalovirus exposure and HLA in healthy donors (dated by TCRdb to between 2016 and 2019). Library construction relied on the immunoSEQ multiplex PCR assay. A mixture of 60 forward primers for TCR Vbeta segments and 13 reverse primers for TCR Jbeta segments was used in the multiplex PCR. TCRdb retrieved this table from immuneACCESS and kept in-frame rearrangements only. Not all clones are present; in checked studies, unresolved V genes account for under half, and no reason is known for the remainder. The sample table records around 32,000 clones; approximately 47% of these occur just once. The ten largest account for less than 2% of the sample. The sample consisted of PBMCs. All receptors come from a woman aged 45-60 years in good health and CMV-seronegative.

This chain's CDR3 is CASSPFLGETQYF. The CDR3 DNA is TGTGCCAGCAGCCCATTTCTCGGGGAGACCCAGTACTTC. The J gene is TRBJ2-5, the V gene TRBV6-5; D unclear. Trimming took 6 bases from V and 5 from J, leaving 13 bases between them. CDR1 is MNHEY, CDR2 SVGAGI, per germline. This CDR3 region has 13 residues.

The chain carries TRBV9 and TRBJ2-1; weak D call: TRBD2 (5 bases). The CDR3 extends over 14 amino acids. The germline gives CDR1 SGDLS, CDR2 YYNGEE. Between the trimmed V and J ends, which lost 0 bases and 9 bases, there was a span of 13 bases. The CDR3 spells CASSVVVAAGEQFF. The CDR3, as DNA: TGTGCCAGCAGCGTAGTGGTGGCCGCGGGTGAGCAGTTCTTC.

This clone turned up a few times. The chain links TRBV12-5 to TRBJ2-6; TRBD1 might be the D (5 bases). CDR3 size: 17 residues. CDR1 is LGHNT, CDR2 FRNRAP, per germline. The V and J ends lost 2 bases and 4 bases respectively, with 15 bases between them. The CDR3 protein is CASGLMPGFSGANVLTF. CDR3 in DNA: TGTGCTAGTGGTTTGATGCCAGGGTTCTCAGGGGCCAACGTCCTGACTTTC.

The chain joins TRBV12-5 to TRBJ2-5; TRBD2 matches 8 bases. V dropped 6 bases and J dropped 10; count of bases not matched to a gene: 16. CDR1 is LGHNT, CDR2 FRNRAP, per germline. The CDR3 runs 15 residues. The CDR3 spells CASGPRGGTGGSQYF. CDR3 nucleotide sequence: TGTGCTAGTGGCCCGCGCGGGGGGACCGGGGGGAGCCAGTACTTC.

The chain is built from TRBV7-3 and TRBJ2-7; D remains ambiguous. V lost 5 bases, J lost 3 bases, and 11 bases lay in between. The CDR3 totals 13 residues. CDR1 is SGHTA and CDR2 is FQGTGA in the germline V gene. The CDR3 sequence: CASSPQAGYEQYF. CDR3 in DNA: TGTGCCAGCAGCCCCCAGGCAGGCTACGAGCAGTACTTC.

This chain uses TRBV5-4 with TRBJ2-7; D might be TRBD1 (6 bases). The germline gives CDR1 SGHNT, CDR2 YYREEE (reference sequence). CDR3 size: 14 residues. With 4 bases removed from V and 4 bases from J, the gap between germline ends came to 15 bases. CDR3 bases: TGTGCCAGCAGCGTTACAGGAAGGGGGTACGAGCAGTACTTC. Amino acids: CASSVTGRGYEQYF.

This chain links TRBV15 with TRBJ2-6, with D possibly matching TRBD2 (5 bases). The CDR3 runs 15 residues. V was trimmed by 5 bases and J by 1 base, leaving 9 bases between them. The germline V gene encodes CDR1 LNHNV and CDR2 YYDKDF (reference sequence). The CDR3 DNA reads TGTGCCACCAGCCCGGAGGCGTCTGGGGCCAACGTCCTGACTTTC. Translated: CATSPEASGANVLTF.

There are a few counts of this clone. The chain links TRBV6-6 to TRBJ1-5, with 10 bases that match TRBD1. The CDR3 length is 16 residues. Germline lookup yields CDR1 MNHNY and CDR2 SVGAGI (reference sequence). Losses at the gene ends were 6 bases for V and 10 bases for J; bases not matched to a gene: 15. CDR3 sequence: CASSPVAGTGVEPQHF. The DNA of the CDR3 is TGTGCCAGCAGCCCAGTTGCGGGGACAGGGGTGGAACCCCAGCATTTT.

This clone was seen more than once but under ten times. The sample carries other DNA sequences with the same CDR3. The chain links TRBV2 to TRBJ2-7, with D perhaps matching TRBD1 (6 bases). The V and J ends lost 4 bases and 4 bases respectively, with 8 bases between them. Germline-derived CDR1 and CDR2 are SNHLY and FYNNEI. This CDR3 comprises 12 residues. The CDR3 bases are TGTGCCAGCAGTGCCCAGGGGTACGAGCAGTACTTC. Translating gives CASSAQGYEQYF.

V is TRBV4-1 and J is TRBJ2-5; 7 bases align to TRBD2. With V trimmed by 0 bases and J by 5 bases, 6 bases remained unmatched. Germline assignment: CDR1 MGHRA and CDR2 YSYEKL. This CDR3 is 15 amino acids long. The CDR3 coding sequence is TGCGCCAGCAGCCAAGATAGTCAGCGGGATGAGACCCAGTACTTC. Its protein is CASSQDSQRDETQYF.

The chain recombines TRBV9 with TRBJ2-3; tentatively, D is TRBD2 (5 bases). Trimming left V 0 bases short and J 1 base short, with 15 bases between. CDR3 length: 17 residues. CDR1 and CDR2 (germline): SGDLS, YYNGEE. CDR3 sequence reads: CASSVATVGAGTDTQYF. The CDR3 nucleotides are TGTGCCAGCAGCGTAGCTACAGTGGGAGCGGGCACAGATACGCAGTATTTT.

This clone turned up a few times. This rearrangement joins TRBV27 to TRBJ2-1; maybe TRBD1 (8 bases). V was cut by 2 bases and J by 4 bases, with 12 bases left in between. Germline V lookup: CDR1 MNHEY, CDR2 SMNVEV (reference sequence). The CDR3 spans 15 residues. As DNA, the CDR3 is TGTGCCAGCAGTTTAAACAGGGGGGGGTACAATGAGCAGTTCTTC. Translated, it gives CASSLNRGGYNEQFF.